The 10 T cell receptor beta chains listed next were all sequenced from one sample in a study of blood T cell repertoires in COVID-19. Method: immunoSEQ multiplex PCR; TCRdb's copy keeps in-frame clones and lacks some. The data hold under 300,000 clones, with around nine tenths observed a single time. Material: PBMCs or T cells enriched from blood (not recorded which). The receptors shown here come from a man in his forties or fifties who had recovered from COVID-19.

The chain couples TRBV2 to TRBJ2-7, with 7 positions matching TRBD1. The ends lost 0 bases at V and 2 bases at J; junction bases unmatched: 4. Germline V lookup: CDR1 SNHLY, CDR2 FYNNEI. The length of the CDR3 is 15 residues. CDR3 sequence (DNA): TGTGCCAGCAGTGAAGCCTCGGACAGGACCTACGAGCAGTACTTC. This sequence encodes CASSEASDRTYEQYF.

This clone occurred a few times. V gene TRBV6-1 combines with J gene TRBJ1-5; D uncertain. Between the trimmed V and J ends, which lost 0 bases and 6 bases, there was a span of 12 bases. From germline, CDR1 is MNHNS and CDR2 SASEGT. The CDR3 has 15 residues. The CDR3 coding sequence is TGTGCCAGCAGTGAAGCGGGAGGAGGTCTTCAGCCCCAGCATTTT. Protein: CASSEAGGGLQPQHF.

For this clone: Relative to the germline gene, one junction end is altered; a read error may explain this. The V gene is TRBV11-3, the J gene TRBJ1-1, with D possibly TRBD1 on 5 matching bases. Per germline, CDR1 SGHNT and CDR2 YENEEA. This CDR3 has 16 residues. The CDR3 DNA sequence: TGTGCCAGCAGCCGAATCGAAGGGGCAGAGAACAATGAAGCTTTCTTT. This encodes CASSRIEGAENNEAFF.

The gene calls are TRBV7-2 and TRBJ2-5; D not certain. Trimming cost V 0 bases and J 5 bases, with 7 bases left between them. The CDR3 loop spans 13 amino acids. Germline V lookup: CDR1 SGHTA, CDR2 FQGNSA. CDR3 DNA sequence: TGTGCCAGCAGCTTAGCAGCTTTCGAGACCCAGTACTTC. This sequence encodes CASSLAAFETQYF.

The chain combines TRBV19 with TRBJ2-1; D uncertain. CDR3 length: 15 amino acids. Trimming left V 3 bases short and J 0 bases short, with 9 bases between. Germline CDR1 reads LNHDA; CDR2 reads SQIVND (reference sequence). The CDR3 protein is CASSIFDSSYNEQFF. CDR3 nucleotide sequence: TGTGCCAGTAGTATTTTTGATAGCTCCTACAATGAGCAGTTCTTC. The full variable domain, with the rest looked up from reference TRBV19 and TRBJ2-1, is DGGITQSPKYLFRKEGQNVTLSCEQNLNHDAMYWYRQDPGQGLRLIYYSQIVNDFQKGDIAEGYSVSREKKESFPLTVTSAQKNPTAFYLCASSIFDSSYNEQFFGPGTRLTVL.

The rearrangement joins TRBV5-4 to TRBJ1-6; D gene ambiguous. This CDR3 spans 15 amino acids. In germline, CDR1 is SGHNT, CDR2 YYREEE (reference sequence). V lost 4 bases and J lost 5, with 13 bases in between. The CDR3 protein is CASSRTGSNNSPLHF. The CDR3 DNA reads TGTGCCAGCAGCCGTACGGGGTCTAATAATTCACCCCTCCACTTT.

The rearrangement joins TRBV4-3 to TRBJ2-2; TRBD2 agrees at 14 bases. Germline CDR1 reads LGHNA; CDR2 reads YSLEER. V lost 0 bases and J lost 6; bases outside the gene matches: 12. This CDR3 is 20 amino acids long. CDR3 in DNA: TGCGCCAGCAGCCAAGATCGAGGGACTAGCGGGAGTCTAACAGCCGGGGAGCTGTTTTTT. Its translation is CASSQDRGTSGSLTAGELFF.

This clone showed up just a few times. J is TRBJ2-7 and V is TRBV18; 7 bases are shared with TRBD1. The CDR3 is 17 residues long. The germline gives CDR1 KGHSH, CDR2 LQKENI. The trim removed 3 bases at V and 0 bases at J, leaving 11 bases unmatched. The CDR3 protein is CASSPPGTAQSSYEQYF. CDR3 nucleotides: TGTGCCAGCTCACCGCCGGGGACAGCCCAGAGCTCCTACGAGCAGTACTTC.

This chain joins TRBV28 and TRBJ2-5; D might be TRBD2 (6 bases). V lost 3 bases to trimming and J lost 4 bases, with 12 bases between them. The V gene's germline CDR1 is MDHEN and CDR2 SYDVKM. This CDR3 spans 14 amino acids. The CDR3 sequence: CASSLEGFGETQYF. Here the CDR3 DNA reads TGTGCCAGCAGTTTGGAGGGGTTCGGAGAGACCCAGTACTTC.

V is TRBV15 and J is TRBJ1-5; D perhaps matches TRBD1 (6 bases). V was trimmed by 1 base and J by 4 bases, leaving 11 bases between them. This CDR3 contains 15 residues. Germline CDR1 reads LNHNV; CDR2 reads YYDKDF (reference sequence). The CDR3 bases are TGTGCCACCAGCAGAGGAATACAGGGAAATCAGCCCCAGCATTTT. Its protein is CATSRGIQGNQPQHF.